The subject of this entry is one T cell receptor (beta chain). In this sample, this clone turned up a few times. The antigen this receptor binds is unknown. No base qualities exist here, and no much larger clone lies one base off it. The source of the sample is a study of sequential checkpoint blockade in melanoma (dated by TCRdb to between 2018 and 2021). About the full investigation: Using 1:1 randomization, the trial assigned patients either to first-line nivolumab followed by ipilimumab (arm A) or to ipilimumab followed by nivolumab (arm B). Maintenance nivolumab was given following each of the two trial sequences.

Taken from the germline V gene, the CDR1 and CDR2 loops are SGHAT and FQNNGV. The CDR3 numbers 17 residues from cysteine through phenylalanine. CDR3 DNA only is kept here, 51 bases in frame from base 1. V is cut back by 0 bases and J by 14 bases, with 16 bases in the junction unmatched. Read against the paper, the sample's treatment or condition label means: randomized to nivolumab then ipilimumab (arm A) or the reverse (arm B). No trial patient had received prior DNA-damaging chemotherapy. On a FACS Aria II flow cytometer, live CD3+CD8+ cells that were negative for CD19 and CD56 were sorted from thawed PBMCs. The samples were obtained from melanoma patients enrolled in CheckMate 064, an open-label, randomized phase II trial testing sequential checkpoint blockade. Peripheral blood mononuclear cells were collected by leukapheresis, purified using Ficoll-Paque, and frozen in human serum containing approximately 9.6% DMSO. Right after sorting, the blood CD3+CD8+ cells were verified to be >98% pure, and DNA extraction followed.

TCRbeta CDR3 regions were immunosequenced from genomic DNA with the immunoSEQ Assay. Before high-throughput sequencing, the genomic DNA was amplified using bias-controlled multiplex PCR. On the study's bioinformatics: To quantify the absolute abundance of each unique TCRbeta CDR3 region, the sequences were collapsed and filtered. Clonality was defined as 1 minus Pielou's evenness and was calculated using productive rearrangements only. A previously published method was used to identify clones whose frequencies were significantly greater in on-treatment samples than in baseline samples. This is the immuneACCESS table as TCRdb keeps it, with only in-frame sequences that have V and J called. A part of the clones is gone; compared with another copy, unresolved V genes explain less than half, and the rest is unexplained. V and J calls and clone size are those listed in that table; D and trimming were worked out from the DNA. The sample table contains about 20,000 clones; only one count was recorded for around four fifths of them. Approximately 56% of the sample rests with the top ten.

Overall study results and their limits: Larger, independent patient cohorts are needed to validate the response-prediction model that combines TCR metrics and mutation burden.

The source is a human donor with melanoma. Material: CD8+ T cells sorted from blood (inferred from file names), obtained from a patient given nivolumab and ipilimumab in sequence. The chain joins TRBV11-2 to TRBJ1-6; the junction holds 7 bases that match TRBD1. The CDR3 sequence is CASSLDRWAGARGALHF. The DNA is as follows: TGTGCCAGCAGCTTAGATCGGTGGGCAGGGGCCAGGGGGGCCCTCCACTTT.